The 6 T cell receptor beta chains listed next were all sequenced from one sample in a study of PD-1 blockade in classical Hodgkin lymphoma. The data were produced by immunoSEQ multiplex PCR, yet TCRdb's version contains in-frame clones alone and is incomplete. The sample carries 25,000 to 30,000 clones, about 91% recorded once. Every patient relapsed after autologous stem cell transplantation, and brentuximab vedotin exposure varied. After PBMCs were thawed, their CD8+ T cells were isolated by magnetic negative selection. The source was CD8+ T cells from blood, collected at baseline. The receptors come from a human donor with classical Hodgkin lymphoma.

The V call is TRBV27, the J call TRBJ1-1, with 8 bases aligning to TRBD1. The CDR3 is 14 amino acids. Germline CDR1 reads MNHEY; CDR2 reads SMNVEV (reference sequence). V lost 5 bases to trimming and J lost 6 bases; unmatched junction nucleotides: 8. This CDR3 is CASSPRTGKAEAFF. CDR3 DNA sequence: TGTGCCAGCAGTCCGAGGACAGGGAAAGCTGAAGCTTTCTTT.

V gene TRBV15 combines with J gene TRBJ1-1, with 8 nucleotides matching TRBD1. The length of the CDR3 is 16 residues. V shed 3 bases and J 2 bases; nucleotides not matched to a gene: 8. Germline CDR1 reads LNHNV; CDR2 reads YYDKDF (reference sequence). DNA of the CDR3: TGTGCCACCAGCAGGGACAGGGTCACCTATAACACTGAAGCTTTCTTT. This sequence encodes CATSRDRVTYNTEAFF.

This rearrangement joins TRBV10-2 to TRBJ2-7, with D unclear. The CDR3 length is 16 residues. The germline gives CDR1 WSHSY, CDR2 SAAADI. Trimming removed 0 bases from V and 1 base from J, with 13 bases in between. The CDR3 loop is CASSESSGLKSYEQYF. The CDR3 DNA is TGCGCCAGCAGTGAGTCGTCCGGTCTGAAGTCCTACGAGCAGTACTTC.

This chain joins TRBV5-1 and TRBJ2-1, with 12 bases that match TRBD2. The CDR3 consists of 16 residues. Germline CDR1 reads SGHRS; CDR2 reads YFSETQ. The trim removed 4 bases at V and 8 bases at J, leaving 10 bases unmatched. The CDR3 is CASSPHLAGGIDEQFF. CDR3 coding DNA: TGCGCCAGCAGCCCACATCTAGCGGGAGGGATTGATGAGCAGTTCTTC. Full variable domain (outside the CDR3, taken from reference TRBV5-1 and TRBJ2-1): KAGVTQTPRYLIKTRGQQVTLSCSPISGHRSVSWYQQTPGQGLQFLFEYFSETQRNKGNFPGRFSGRQFSNSRSEMNVSTLELGDSALYLCASSPHLAGGIDEQFFGPGTRLTVL.

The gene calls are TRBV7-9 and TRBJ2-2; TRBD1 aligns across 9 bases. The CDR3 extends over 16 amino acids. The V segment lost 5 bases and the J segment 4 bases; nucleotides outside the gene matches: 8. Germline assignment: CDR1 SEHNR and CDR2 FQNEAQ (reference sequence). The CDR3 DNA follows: TGTGCCAGCAGCCCCCCTCGACAGGGGGGCACCGGGGAGCTGTTTTTT. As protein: CASSPPRQGGTGELFF.

The CDR3 DNA is TGTGCCAGCAGTGAATGGGGACTAGCGGGAGGGTCGATCTACAATGAGCAGTTCTTC. Its protein product is CASSEWGLAGGSIYNEQFF. This chain joins TRBV6-1 and TRBJ2-1; TRBD2 matches 16 bases. Trimming removed 2 bases from V and 3 bases from J; junction bases left unmatched: 7. Germline V CDR1 and CDR2: MNHNS, SASEGT. The CDR3 length is 19 residues.